A selection of T cell receptor beta chains follows, all from one sample in a study of response to subunit inactivated influenza vaccine. TCRdb itself ran the RT-PCR reads through MiXCR, one entry per CDR3 protein. The sample consists of around 570,000 distinct CDR3 sequences, less than 8% of them appearing once. Here the sequenced sample was PBMCs from blood, taken less than 30 months after vaccination. All receptors come from a man between 50 and 75 years old who received an inactivated influenza vaccine. Each CDR3 is given with its conserved first and last residue. Each record gives: V gene, J gene, D gene, clone size, CDR3 protein, CDR3 DNA. The D gene is left open where the match is weak. Some rows have no size entry. The others give once, few or many, or a class for an expanded clone.

>TRBV3-1|TRBJ2-7|NA|many
CASSQDLTEGYEQYF
TGTGCCAGCAGCCAAGATCTTACAGAGGGCTACGAGCAGTACTTC
>TRBV7-2|TRBJ2-3|NA|NA
CASSPGALHTDTQYF
TGTGCCAGCAGCCCTGGGGCCCTCCACACAGATACGCAGTATTTT
>TRBV29-1|TRBJ1-5|TRBD1|NA
CSVRQGSNHPQHF
TGCAGCGTTCGACAGGGGAGCAATCATCCCCAGCATTTT
>TRBV20-1|TRBJ1-2|NA|many
CSAGQPVGVGYTF
TGCAGTGCTGGCCAACCGGTGGGTGTCGGCTACACCTTC
>TRBV12-3/TRBV12-4|TRBJ2-7|TRBD1|few
CASSITGGSYEQYF
TGTGCCAGCAGTATAACAGGGGGGAGTTACGAGCAGTACTTC
>TRBV4-3|TRBJ2-5|NA|NA
CASSPDSGAEETQYF
TGCGCCAGCAGTCCCGATTCAGGGGCGGAAGAGACCCAGTACTTC
>TRBV7-2|TRBJ2-5|TRBD1|few
CASSPQSGGQETQYF
TGTGCCAGCAGCCCTCAATCAGGGGGCCAAGAGACCCAGTACTTC
>TRBV7-7|TRBJ2-3|NA|few
CASSLGGQNTDTQYF
TGTGCTAGCAGCCTTGGGGGGCAGAACACAGATACGCAGTATTTT
>TRBV9|TRBJ2-3|TRBD2|many
CASSTYGGEFADTQYF
TGTGCCAGCAGCACATATGGGGGGGAGTTCGCAGATACGCAGTATTTT
>TRBV6-1|TRBJ2-7|TRBD1|NA
CASRQPGQGSEEQYF
TGTGCCAGCAGGCAACCGGGACAGGGGTCGGAGGAGCAGTACTTC
>TRBV6-1|TRBJ2-7|NA|many
CAVGRSSYEQYF
TGTGCCGTCGGACGGAGCTCCTACGAGCAGTACTTC
>TRBV7-2|TRBJ2-1|TRBD2|many
CASSPPGTSGYNEQFF
TGTGCCAGCAGCCCCCCCGGGACTAGCGGCTACAATGAGCAGTTCTTC
>TRBV5-1|TRBJ2-7|TRBD2|NA
CASSLGTYSGYEQYF
TGCGCCAGCAGCTTGGGAACATATAGCGGGTACGAGCAGTACTTC
>TRBV5-1|TRBJ1-2|NA|few
CASSFLTLRDYGYTF
TGCGCCAGCAGCTTCCTGACGCTCAGGGACTATGGCTACACCTTC
>TRBV18|TRBJ2-3|TRBD2|few
CASSPRAAGGLKDTQYF
TGTGCCAGCTCCCCCCGGGCAGCGGGAGGACTTAAGGATACGCAGTATTTT
>TRBV18|TRBJ1-4|NA|many
CASSPAGSTNEKLFF
TGTGCCAGCTCACCAGCCGGCTCAACTAATGAAAAACTGTTTTTT
>TRBV28|TRBJ2-5|NA|NA
CASTRTVRETQYF
TGTGCCAGCACGAGGACAGTACGGGAGACCCAGTACTTC
>TRBV19|TRBJ1-5|TRBD1|many
CATSGTGVGQPQHF
TGTGCCACCTCGGGGACAGGAGTAGGCCAGCCCCAGCATTTT
>TRBV6-6|TRBJ2-7|NA|NA
CASSYSTYEQYF
TGTGCCAGCAGTTATTCGACCTACGAGCAGTACTTC
>TRBV7-8|TRBJ1-1|NA|many
CASSLTASNTEAFF
TGTGCCAGCAGCTTGACAGCTTCGAACACTGAAGCTTTCTTT
>TRBV15|TRBJ2-7|TRBD1|few
CASHIYPGQSEYVEQYF
TGTGCCTCTCACATTTACCCGGGACAGTCGGAATACGTCGAGCAGTACTTC
>TRBV5-1|TRBJ2-3|NA|few
CASSLEGQFADTQYF
TGCGCCAGCAGCTTGGAAGGGCAATTCGCAGATACGCAGTATTTT
>TRBV7-9|TRBJ2-3|TRBD2|NA
CASSPSGSITDTQYF
TGTGCCAGCAGCCCAAGCGGGAGTATCACAGATACGCAGTATTTT
>TRBV7-2|TRBJ2-5|NA|few
CASSLAVDGETQYF
TGTGCCAGCAGCTTAGCTGTAGATGGGGAGACCCAGTACTTC
>TRBV12-3/TRBV12-4|TRBJ2-3|NA|few
CASSFWRGLGTDTQYF
TGTGCCAGCAGTTTCTGGCGGGGCCTCGGCACAGATACGCAGTATTTT
>TRBV3-1|TRBJ2-1|NA|NA
CASSQVKKPASSYNEQFF
TGTGCCAGCAGCCAAGTTAAAAAACCGGCCAGCTCCTACAATGAGCAGTTCTTC
>TRBV2|TRBJ2-4|NA|NA
CASSEARVGNIQYF
TGTGCCAGCAGTGAGGCCAGGGTCGGAAACATTCAGTACTTC
>TRBV30|TRBJ2-2|NA|NA
CAWSIHGGPGELFF
TGTGCCTGGAGTATACATGGAGGCCCCGGGGAGCTGTTTTTT
>TRBV12-3/TRBV12-4|TRBJ1-5|NA|many
CASSFAGLKEPQHF
TGTGCCAGCAGTTTTGCGGGGCTCAAGGAGCCCCAGCATTTT
>TRBV20-1|TRBJ1-5|NA|NA
CSANPPGPNQPQHF
TGCAGTGCTAATCCGCCAGGCCCTAATCAGCCCCAGCATTTT
>TRBV20-1|TRBJ2-2|NA|NA
CSASQSSNTGELFF
TGCAGTGCTAGTCAGTCCTCGAACACCGGGGAGCTGTTTTTT
>TRBV10-3|TRBJ1-6|TRBD1|NA
CATGQGWGHNSPLHF
TGTGCCACTGGACAGGGATGGGGCCATAATTCACCCCTCCACTTT
>TRBV6-1|TRBJ2-2|NA|NA
CASSGTGWTGELFF
TGTGCCAGCAGTGGGACCGGGTGGACCGGGGAGCTGTTTTTT
>TRBV5-1|TRBJ2-5|TRBD1|NA
CASSSQGGNQETQYF
TGCGCCAGCAGCTCACAGGGGGGTAACCAAGAGACCCAGTACTTC
>TRBV4-2|TRBJ2-7|NA|few
CASSQDGGRNTYEQYF
TGTGCCAGCAGCCAAGATGGGGGACGGAATACCTACGAGCAGTACTTC
>TRBV10-3|TRBJ2-1|TRBD2|many
CAISAHSGGNYNEQFF
TGTGCCATCAGTGCCCATAGCGGGGGTAACTACAATGAGCAGTTCTTC
>TRBV12-3/TRBV12-4|TRBJ2-1|NA|NA
CASSFNGGSNNEQFF
TGTGCCAGCAGTTTCAACGGGGGCTCTAACAATGAGCAGTTCTTC
>TRBV9|TRBJ1-2|NA|many
CASSVDPGMSYGYTF
TGTGCCAGCAGCGTAGACCCGGGAATGAGCTATGGCTACACCTTC
>TRBV7-2|TRBJ1-3|NA|few
CASSPMGAGNTIYF
TGTGCCAGCAGCCCGATGGGGGCTGGAAACACCATATATTTT
>TRBV6-4|TRBJ2-1|NA|many
CASSDSSVNEQFF
TGTGCCAGCAGTGACTCCTCTGTTAATGAGCAGTTCTTC
>TRBV6-2/TRBV6-3|TRBJ2-3|NA|many
CASSQSPGPWEYF
TGTGCCAGCAGCCAGTCACCGGGACCTTGGGAGTATTTT
>TRBV11-1|TRBJ2-2|TRBD1|few
CASSNRDRGPLNTGELFF
TGTGCCAGCAGCAACCGGGACAGGGGACCCCTGAACACCGGGGAGCTGTTTTTT
>TRBV7-9|TRBJ2-5|TRBD1|many
CASSLEGQGRETQYF
TGTGCCAGCAGCTTAGAAGGACAGGGTAGAGAGACCCAGTACTTC
>TRBV29-1|TRBJ2-3|NA|few
CSVEGVGSTDTQYF
TGCAGCGTTGAAGGGGTGGGTAGCACAGATACGCAGTATTTT
>TRBV6-5|TRBJ2-2|NA|NA
CASSSVGMVLFF
TGTGCCAGCAGTTCCGTGGGAATGGTGCTGTTTTTT
>TRBV4-3|TRBJ2-3|TRBD2|few
CASSQAWGAGVDTQYF
TGCGCCAGCAGCCAAGCGTGGGGCGCGGGGGTGGATACGCAGTATTTT
>TRBV10-3|TRBJ1-1|TRBD1|few
CAISGPDRVGTEAFF
TGTGCCATCAGTGGCCCCGACAGGGTGGGCACTGAAGCTTTCTTT
>TRBV12-3/TRBV12-4|TRBJ2-1|NA|few
CASKPTGHDEQFF
TGTGCCAGCAAGCCCACGGGCCACGATGAGCAGTTCTTC
>TRBV29-1|TRBJ1-2|TRBD1|few
CSVEGQGMRYTF
TGCAGCGTTGAGGGACAGGGGATGCGCTACACCTTC
>TRBV12-3/TRBV12-4|TRBJ2-2|NA|many
CASSRVATGELFF
TGTGCCAGCAGTCGGGTGGCCACCGGGGAGCTGTTTTTT
>TRBV10-3|TRBJ2-2|NA|many
CAISSRDNTGELFF
TGTGCCATCAGTTCCAGGGACAACACCGGGGAGCTGTTTTTT